Included here is one TCR beta chain sequence, with context. Its specificity is not known. Assay used: immunoSEQ multiplex PCR; TCRdb lists only in-frame clones, some missing. The sample includes tens of thousands of clones, 80% to 90% of them seen just once. Germline CDR1 and CDR2: SGHRS and YFSETQ. CDR3 length: 15 residues. V dropped 0 bases and J dropped 6 bases, with 10 bases sitting between them. These data originate in a study of lymphopenia after photon versus proton radiotherapy. Study-level findings and limits: Oligoclonal CD8+ Temra expansion after nadir drove photon patients' diversity drop.

The material was peripheral blood, obtained from a patient treated with proton-based radiotherapy. This rearrangement joins TRBV5-1 to TRBJ1-6, with D hard to call. The clonotype was recovered from a man older than 75 with esophageal cancer. The CDR3 is CASSLDWAANSPLHF. CDR3 coding DNA: TGCGCCAGCAGCTTGGATTGGGCAGCTAATTCACCCCTCCACTTT.